Detailed here is one T cell receptor beta chain. The data belong to a study of T cells in Graves' hyperthyroidism and ophthalmopathy. Study information: At initial diagnosis, before any treatment had begun, peripheral blood was obtained.

TCR beta CDR3 regions were amplified from RNA transcripts. In the first-round RT-PCR of the TCR CDR3, the HTBI primer set was used. TCRdb passed the multiplex PCR reads through MiXCR, listing each CDR3 protein once. The repertoire holds over 350,000 distinct CDR3 sequences, around an eighth seen once, with around 28% in the top ten. There are 12 residues in the CDR3. The V and J ends lost 2 bases and 15 bases, in that order; junction bases with no gene match: 4. The diagnostic basis comprised clinical symptoms, serum thyroxine and TRAb, thyroid ultrasound and orbital computed tomography. This sequence originates from a man over 45 with Graves' ophthalmopathy. The V gene is TRBV12-3 or TRBV12-4, the J gene TRBJ2-1, with 10 bases fitting TRBD2. The source material was blood. The CDR3 sequence is CASSLKVAGGFF. The CDR3 DNA reads as TGTGCCAGCAGTTTAAAGGTAGCGGGAGGGTTCTTC.